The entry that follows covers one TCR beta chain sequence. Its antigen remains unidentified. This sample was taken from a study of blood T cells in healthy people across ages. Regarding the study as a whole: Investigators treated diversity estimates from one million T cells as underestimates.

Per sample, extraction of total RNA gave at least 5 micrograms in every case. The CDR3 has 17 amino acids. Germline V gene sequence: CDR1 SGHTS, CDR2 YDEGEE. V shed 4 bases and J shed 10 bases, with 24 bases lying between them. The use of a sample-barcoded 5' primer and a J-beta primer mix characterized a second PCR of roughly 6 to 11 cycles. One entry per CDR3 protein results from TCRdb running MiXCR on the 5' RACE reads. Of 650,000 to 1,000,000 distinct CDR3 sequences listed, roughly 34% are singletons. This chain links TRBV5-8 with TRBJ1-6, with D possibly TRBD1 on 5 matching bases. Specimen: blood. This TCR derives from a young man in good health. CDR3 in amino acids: CASSPLVGGAGGSPLHF. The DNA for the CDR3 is TGTGCCAGCAGCCCCCTAGTTGGCGGGGCCGGGGGGTCACCCCTCCACTTT.